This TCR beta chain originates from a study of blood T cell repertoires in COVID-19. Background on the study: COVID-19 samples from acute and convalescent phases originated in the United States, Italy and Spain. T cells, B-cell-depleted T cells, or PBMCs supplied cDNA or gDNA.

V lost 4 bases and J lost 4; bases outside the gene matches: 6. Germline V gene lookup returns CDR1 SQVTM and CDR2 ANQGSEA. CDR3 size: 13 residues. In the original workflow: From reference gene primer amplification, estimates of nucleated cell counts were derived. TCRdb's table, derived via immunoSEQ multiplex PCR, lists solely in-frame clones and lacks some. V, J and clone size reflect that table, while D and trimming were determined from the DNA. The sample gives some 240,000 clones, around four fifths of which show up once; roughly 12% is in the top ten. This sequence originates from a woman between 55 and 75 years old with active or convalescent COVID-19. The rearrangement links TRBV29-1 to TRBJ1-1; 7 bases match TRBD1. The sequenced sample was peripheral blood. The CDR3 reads CSVGGQEGTEAFF. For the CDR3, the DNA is TGCAGCGTTGGAGGACAGGAGGGCACTGAAGCTTTCTTT.